The sequence of this TCR beta chain was determined in a study of beta chain features in type 1 diabetes. The study, taken as a whole, reports: For Type 1 diabetes patients, all four CD4+ subsets carried TCRB CDR3s that were moderately but significantly shorter.

Expressed TCRB transcripts got sequenced, as all isolated RNA was reverse transcribed. The repertoire was sequenced with immunoSEQ multiplex PCR; TCRdb's copy has only in-frame clones and lacks some. The sample contains some 660,000 clones, about an eighth of which appear only once. This clone was seen a few times. Its antigen is not identified. The CDR3 is 14 amino acids. Trimming shortened V by 7 bases and J by 7 bases, and 19 bases separated the two germline ends. In germline, CDR1 is MNHNY, CDR2 SVGAGI (reference sequence). The chain joins TRBV6-6 to TRBJ1-2; D unclear. The origin of this receptor is a man aged 18 to 30 with type 1 diabetes. Specimen: naive CD4+ T cells from blood. This CDR3 reads CASTPAGIRGGYTF. For the CDR3, the DNA is TGTGCCAGCACCCCGGCCGGTATTCGAGGTGGCTACACCTTC.